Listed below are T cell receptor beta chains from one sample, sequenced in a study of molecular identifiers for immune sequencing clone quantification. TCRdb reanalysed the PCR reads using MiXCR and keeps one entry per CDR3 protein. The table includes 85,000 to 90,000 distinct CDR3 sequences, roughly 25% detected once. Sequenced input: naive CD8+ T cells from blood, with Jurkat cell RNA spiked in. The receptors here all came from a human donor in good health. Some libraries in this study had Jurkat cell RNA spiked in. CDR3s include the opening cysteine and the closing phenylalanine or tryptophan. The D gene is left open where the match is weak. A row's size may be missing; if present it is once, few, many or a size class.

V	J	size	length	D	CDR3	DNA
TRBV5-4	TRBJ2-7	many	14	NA	CASSSSGDAYEQYF	TGTGCCAGCAGCTCGTCGGGAGACGCCTACGAGCAGTACTTC
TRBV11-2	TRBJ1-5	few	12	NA	CASSSWGQPQHF	TGTGCCAGCAGTTCCTGGGGGCAGCCCCAGCATTTT
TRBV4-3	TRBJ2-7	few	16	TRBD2	CASSPRTSGGSYEQYF	TGCGCCAGCAGCCCCAGGACTAGCGGGGGATCCTACGAGCAGTACTTC
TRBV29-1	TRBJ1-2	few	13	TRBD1	CSVEGQGASGYTF	TGCAGCGTTGAGGGTCAGGGGGCGAGTGGCTACACCTTC
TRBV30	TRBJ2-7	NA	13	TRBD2	CAWSTSGGYEQHF	TGTGCCTGGAGTACTAGCGGGGGATACGAGCAGCACTTC
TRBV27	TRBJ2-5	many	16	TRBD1	CASSPSGTGYQETQYF	TGTGCCAGCAGTCCGTCTGGGACAGGGTACCAAGAGACCCAGTACTTC
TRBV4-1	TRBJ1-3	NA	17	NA	CASSTDPGRPNGNTIYF	TGCGCCAGCAGCACTGATCCGGGACGGCCGAATGGAAACACCATATATTTT
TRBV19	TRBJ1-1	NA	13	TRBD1	CASSSGGSTEAFF	TGTGCCAGTAGTTCAGGGGGAAGTACTGAAGCTTTCTTT
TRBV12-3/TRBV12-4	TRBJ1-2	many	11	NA	CASTIGDGYTF	TGTGCCAGCACCATTGGGGATGGCTACACCTTC
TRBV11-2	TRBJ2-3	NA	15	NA	CANSLVQGSTDTQYF	TGTGCCAACAGCTTAGTGCAGGGGTCGACAGATACGCAGTATTTT
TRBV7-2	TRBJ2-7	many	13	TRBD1	CASRQGVMYEQYF	TGTGCCAGCAGACAGGGGGTGATGTACGAGCAGTACTTC
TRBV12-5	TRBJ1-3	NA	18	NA	CASGLAITSGNSGNTIYF	TGTGCTAGTGGTTTGGCCATTACCTCAGGAAACTCTGGAAACACCATATATTTT
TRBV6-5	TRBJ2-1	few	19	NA	CASSYTPEKDPSSYNEQFF	TGTGCCAGCAGTTACACCCCGGAGAAGGATCCCAGCTCCTACAATGAGCAGTTCTTC
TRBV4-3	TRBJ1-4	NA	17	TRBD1	CASSQDGTGAANEKLFF	TGCGCCAGCAGCCAAGACGGGACAGGGGCAGCTAATGAAAAACTGTTTTTT
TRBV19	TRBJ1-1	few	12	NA	CASSMIGTEAFF	TGTGCCAGTAGTATGATAGGAACTGAAGCTTTCTTT
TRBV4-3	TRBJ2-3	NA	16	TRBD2	CASSQDPGGSTDTQYF	TGCGCCAGCAGCCAAGATCCCGGGGGGAGCACAGATACGCAGTATTTT
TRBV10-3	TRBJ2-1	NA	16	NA	CAISETGIAVNNEQLF	TGTGCCATCAGTGAGACCGGGATCGCTGTTAACAATGAGCAGCTCTTC
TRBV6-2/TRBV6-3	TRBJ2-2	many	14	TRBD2	CASTLAGNTGELFF	TGTGCCAGCACCCTAGCGGGGAACACCGGGGAGCTGTTTTTT
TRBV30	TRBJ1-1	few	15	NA	CAWSQSLWGATEAFF	TGTGCCTGGAGTCAATCCCTGTGGGGAGCCACTGAAGCTTTCTTT
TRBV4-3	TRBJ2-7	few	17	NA	CASSQVGRGIAGDEQYF	TGCGCCAGCAGCCAAGTCGGGCGAGGAATAGCCGGGGACGAGCAGTACTTC
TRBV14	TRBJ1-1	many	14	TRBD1	CASSEDRGRTEAFF	TGTGCCAGCAGTGAGGACAGGGGAAGGACTGAAGCTTTCTTT
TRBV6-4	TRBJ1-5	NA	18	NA	CASSDSTWVGGGNQPQHF	TGTGCCAGCAGTGACTCGACCTGGGTAGGGGGAGGAAATCAGCCCCAGCATTTT